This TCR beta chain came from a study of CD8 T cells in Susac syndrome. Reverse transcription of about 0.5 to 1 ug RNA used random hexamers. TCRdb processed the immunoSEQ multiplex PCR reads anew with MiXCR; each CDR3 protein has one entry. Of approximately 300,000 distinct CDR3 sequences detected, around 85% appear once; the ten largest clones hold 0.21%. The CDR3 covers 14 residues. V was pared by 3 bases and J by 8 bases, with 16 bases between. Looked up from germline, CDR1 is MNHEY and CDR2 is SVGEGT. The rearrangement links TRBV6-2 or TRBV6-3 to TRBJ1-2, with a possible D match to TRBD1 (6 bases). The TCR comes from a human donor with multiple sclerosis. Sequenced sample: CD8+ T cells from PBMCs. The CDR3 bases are TGTGCCAGCAGTTATACAGGGACCTTTGCAGGCTACACCTTC. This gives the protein CASSYTGTFAGYTF.